The TCR beta chain described here comes from a study of cytomegalovirus exposure and HLA in healthy donors. Study findings and constraints: It was assumed in the presence/absence analyses that sequencing depth was roughly uniform across donors. Later work found most CMV-associated TCR beta chains apparently HLA-restricted. Earlier results showed most TCR beta V segments being productive about 87% or about 30% of the time.

CDR1 is LNHDA, CDR2 SQIVND, per germline (reference sequence). Trimming cost V 10 bases and J 1 base; bases outside gene matches: 18. This CDR3 is 20 amino acids long. On this clone: As yet, its antigen is unknown.

Primers for the PCR totalled 60 Vbeta and 13 Jbeta. Sequenced by immunoSEQ multiplex PCR; TCRdb stores in-frame clones only, minus some. The repertoire holds about 78,000 clones, over 70% seen once, with approximately 1.1% in the top ten. The sequenced sample was PBMCs. This sequence joins TRBV19 and TRBJ2-3; 15 bases align to TRBD2. The TCR originated in a male donor in good health and CMV-seronegative. The CDR3 DNA sequence: TGTGCCACCCAGAGAACCGGACTAGCGGGGGGGGCCTCGGGCACAGATACGCAGTATTTT. Amino acid sequence: CATQRTGLAGGASGTDTQYF.